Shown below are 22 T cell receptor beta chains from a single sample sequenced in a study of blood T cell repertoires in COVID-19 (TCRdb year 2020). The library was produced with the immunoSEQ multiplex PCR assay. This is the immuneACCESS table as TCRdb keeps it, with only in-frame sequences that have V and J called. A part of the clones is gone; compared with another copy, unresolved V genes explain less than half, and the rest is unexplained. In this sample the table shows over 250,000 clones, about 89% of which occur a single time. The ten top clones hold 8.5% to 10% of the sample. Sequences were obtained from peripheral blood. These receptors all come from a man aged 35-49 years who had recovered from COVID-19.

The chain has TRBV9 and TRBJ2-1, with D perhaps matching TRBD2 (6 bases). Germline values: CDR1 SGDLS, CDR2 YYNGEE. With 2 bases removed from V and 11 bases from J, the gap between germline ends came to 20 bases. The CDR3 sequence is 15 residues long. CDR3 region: CASSVRDGTDWKQFF. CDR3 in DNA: TGTGCCAGCAGCGTCCGGGACGGGACTGATTGGAAGCAGTTCTTC.

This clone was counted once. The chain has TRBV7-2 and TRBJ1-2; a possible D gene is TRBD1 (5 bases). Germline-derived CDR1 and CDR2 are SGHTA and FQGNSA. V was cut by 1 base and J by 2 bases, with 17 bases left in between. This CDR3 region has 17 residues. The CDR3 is CASSLVGGSGLNYGYTF. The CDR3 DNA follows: TGTGCCAGCAGCTTAGTCGGAGGGTCGGGACTGAACTATGGCTACACCTTC.

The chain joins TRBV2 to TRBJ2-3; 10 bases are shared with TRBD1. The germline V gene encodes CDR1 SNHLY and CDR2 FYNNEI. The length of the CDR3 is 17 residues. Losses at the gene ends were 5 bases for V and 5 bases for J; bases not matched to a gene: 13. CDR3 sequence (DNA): TGTGCCAGCAGTTGGTCTCGGGACAGGGGAAGGGGAGATACGCAGTATTTT. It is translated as CASSWSRDRGRGDTQYF.

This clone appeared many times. CDR3 region: CASSPEVQHYYNEQFF. The DNA of the CDR3 is TGTGCCAGCAGCCCAGAGGTTCAGCACTACTACAATGAGCAGTTCTTC. The chain couples TRBV3-1 (or the pseudogene TRBV3-2) to TRBJ2-1; D ambiguous. Germline loops: CDR1 LGHDT, CDR2 YNNKEL (reference sequence). CDR3 length equals 16 residues. Trimming pared 4 bases from V and 3 bases from J, leaving 16 bases between.

The CDR3 DNA reads TGTGCCAGCAGTAGGGACAGCCGCTCTGGGGCCAACGTCCTGACTTTC. This translates into CASSRDSRSGANVLTF. This chain connects TRBV6-2 or TRBV6-3 to TRBJ2-6, with 7 bases aligning to TRBD1. Germline CDR1 reads MNHEY; CDR2 reads SVGEGT. The CDR3 length is 16 residues. The ends lost 5 bases at V and 0 bases at J; junction bases unmatched: 4.

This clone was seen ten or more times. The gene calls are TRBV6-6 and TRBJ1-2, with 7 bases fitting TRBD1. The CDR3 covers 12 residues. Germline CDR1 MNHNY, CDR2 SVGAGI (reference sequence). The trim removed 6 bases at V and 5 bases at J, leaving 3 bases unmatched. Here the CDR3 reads CASRTGFYGYTF. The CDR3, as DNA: TGTGCCAGCAGGACAGGGTTTTATGGCTACACCTTC.

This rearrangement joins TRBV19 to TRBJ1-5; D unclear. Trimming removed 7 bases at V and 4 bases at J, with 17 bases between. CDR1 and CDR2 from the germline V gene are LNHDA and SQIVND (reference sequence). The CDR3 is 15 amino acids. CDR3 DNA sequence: TGTGCCAGTACCTCGAGGGCCTCAAGGAATCAGCCCCAGCATTTT. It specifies CASTSRASRNQPQHF.

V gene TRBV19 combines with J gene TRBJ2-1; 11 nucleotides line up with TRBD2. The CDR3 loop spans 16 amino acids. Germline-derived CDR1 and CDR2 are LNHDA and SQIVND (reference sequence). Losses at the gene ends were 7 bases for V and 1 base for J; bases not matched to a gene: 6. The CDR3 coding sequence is TGTGCCAGTAAGAGGACTAGCGGGCCATCCTACAATGAGCAGTTCTTC. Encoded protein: CASKRTSGPSYNEQFF.

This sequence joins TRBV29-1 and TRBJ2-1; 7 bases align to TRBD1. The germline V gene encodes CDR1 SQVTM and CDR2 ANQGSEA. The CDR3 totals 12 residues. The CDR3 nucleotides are TGCAGAACAGGGACAGCTAACAATGAGCAGTTCTTC. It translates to CRTGTANNEQFF.

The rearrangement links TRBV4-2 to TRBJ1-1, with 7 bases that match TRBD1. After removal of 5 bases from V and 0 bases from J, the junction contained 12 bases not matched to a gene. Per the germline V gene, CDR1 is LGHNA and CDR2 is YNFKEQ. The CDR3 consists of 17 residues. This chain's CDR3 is CASSSGQSNILNTEAFF. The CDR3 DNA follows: TGTGCCAGCAGCTCGGGACAGAGTAATATTCTGAACACTGAAGCTTTCTTT.

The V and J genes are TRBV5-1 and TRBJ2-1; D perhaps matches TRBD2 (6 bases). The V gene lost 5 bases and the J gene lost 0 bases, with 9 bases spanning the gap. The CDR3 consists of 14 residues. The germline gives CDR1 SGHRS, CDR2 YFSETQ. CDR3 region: CASRGGSSYNEQFF. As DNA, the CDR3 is TGCGCCAGCAGGGGGGGTAGCTCCTACAATGAGCAGTTCTTC.

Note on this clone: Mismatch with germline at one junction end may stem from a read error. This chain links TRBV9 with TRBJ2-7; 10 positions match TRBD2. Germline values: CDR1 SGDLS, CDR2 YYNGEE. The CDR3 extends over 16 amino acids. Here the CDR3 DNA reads TGTGCCAGCAGCCCCCGCGGGACTAGCGCCTCCGACGAGCAGTACTTC. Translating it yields CASSPRGTSASDEQYF.

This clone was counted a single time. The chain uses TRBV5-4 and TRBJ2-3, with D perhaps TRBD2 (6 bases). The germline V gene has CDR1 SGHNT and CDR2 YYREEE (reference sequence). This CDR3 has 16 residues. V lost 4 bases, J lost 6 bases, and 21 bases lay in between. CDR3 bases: TGTGCCAGCAGCCCCTTTGGGACTCCAGGCCTTGATACGCAGTATTTT. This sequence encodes CASSPFGTPGLDTQYF.

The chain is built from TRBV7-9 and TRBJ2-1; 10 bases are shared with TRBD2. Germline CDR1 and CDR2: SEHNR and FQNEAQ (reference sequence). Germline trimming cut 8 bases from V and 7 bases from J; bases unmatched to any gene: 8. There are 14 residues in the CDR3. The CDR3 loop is CASGGLAGVNEQFF. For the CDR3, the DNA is TGTGCCAGCGGGGGGCTAGCGGGAGTTAATGAGCAGTTCTTC. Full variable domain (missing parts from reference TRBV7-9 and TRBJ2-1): DTGVSQNPRHKITKRGQNVTFRCDPISEHNRLYWYRQTLGQGPEFLTYFQNEAQLEKSRLLSDRFSAERPKGSFSTLEIQRTEQGDSAMYLCASGGLAGVNEQFFGPGTRLTVL.

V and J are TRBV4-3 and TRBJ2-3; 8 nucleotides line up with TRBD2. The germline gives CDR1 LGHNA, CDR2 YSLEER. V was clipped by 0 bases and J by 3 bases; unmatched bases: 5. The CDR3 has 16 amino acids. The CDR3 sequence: CASSQEPSGRTDTQYF. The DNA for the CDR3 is TGCGCCAGCAGCCAAGAACCCAGCGGGAGAACAGATACGCAGTATTTT.

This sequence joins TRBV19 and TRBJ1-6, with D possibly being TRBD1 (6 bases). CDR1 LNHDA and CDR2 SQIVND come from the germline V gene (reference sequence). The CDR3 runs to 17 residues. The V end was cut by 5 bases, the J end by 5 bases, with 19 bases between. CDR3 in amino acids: CASSSSSGGADNSPLHF. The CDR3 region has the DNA TGTGCCAGTAGTTCCTCCTCGGGGGGCGCGGATAATTCACCCCTCCACTTT.

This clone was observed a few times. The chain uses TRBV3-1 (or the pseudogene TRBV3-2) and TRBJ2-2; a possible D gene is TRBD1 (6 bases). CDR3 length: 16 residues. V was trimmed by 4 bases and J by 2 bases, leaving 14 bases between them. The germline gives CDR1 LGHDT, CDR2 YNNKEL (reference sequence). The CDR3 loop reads CASSRNHRVNTGELFF. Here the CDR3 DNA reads TGTGCCAGCAGCCGGAATCACAGGGTTAACACCGGGGAGCTGTTTTTT.

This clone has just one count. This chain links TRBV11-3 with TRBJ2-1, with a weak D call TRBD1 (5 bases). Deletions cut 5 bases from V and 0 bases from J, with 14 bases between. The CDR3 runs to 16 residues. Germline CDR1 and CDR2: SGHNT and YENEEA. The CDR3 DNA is TGTGCCAGCAGCAACAGCAGGGCCCGCTCCTACAATGAGCAGTTCTTC. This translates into CASSNSRARSYNEQFF. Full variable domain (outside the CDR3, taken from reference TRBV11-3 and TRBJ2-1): EAGVVQSPRYKIIEKKQPVAFWCNPISGHNTLYWYLQNLGQGPELLIRYENEEAVDDSQLPKDRFSAERLKGVDSTLKIQPAELGDSAVYLCASSNSRARSYNEQFFGPGTRLTVL.

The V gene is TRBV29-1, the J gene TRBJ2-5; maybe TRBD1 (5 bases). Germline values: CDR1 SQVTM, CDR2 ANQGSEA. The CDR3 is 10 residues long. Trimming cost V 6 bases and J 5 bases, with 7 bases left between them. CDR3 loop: CSVGAETQYF. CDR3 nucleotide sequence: TGCAGCGTAGGGGCCGAGACCCAGTACTTC.

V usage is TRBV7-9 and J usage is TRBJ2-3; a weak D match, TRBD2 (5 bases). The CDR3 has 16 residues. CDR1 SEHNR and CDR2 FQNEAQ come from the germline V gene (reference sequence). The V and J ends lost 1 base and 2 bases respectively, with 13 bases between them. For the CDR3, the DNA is TGTGCCAGCAGCTTAGGGGGAGCGAAATCCACAGATACGCAGTATTTT. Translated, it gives CASSLGGAKSTDTQYF.

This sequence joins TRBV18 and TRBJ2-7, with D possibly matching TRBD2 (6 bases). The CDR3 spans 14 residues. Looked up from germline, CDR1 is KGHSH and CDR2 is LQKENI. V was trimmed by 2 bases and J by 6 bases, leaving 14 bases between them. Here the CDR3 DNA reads TGTGCCAGCTCACCATCGGGGGTTCTCTCCGAGCAGTACTTC. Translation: CASSPSGVLSEQYF.

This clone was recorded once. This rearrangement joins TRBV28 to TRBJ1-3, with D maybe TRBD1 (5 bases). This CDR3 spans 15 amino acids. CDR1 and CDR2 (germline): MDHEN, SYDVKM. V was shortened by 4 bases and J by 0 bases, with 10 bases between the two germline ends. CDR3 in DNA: TGTGCCAGCAGTTCCACAGGTCCCTCTGGAAACACCATATATTTT. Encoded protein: CASSSTGPSGNTIYF.